The 8 T cell receptor beta chains below come from one sample, sequenced in a study of vaccination and CD4 T cells after COVID-19. The Oncomine TCR Beta short-read assay was applied to DNA of cultured CD4+ T cells. A single record per CDR3 protein comes from TCRdb applying MiXCR to the PCR reads. The sample holds some 6,200 distinct CDR3 sequences; 32% are singletons and the top ten take 9.5% to 14%. Treatment of the sample: roughly 10-day PBMC culture with coronavirus spike peptide pools or control peptides (ViraFEST assay). No antigen has been identified for these receptors. The sequencing used CD4+ T cells from blood, cultured in vitro, collected after SARS-CoV-2 vaccination. These receptor sequences come from a human donor who had recovered from COVID-19.

This clonotype was seen only a few times. This chain uses TRBV20-1 with TRBJ2-7; TRBD2 matches at 9 bases. This CDR3 contains 15 residues. Unmatched junction bases numbered 7, after V lost 0 bases and J lost 4 bases. Germline CDR1 is DFQATT and CDR2 is SNEGSKA (reference sequence). In nucleotides, the CDR3 is TGCAGTGCTAGAGATTTGGCGGGAGGGCCGTACGAGCAGTACTTC. Encoded protein: CSARDLAGGPYEQYF.

The V and J genes are TRBV19 and TRBJ2-1; D call uncertain. The CDR3 length is 15 residues. Germline assignment: CDR1 LNHDA and CDR2 SQIVND (reference sequence). V lost 1 base, J lost 0 bases, and 7 bases lay in between. CDR3 in amino acids: CASSIGTPSYNEQFF. Here the CDR3 DNA reads TGTGCCAGTAGTATAGGAACTCCCTCCTACAATGAGCAGTTCTTC.

The rearrangement uses TRBV5-1 and TRBJ2-7; 9 bases fit TRBD1. Per the germline V gene, CDR1 is SGHRS and CDR2 is YFSETQ. The CDR3 is 14 amino acids. Germline trimming cut 3 bases from V and 5 bases from J; bases unmatched to any gene: 6. The CDR3 DNA reads as TGCGCCAGCAGCTCACAGGGGGCATCTAACGAGCAGTACTTC. It translates to CASSSQGASNEQYF.

Here the CDR3 reads CASSSAGQTNYGYTF. The CDR3 nucleotides are TGTGCCAGCAGTTCCGCTGGACAGACTAACTATGGCTACACCTTC. The chain recombines TRBV28 with TRBJ1-2; perhaps TRBD1 as D (6 bases). CDR3 length: 15 amino acids. The germline V gene encodes CDR1 MDHEN and CDR2 SYDVKM. The V end lost 4 bases, the J end lost 0 bases, and 12 bases lay between the germline ends.

In this sample, this clonotype turned up a few times. CDR3 sequence reads: CSVAPETVGYEQYF. CDR3 coding DNA: TGCAGCGTTGCCCCGGAGACAGTGGGCTACGAGCAGTACTTC. This rearrangement joins TRBV29-1 to TRBJ2-7; perhaps TRBD1 as D (5 bases). Germline V CDR1 and CDR2: SQVTM, ANQGSEA. Trimming took 4 bases from V and 3 from J, leaving 16 bases between them. This CDR3 has 14 residues.

In this sample, this clonotype turned up a few times. The gene calls are TRBV20-1 and TRBJ1-2, with D possibly matching TRBD1 (6 bases). This CDR3 region has 15 residues. Trimming removed 3 bases at V and 1 base at J, with 15 bases between. Per germline, CDR1 DFQATT and CDR2 SNEGSKA (reference sequence). In nucleotides, the CDR3 is TGCAGTGCTAGCGCAGGGGTTTCATTTAACTATGGCTACACCTTC. It yields the protein CSASAGVSFNYGYTF.

J is TRBJ2-3 and V is TRBV7-8, with D possibly matching TRBD2 (5 bases). CDR3 length: 14 residues. The V end was cut by 5 bases, the J end by 2 bases, with 11 bases between. CDR1 is SGHVS and CDR2 is FQNEAQ in the germline V gene. CDR3 sequence reads: CASSLRLTTDTQYF. The CDR3 DNA is TGTGCCAGCAGCCTTAGACTAACCACAGATACGCAGTATTTT.

The chain combines TRBV5-1 with TRBJ2-7, with a tentative D call TRBD1 (6 bases). The CDR3 contains 16 residues. V dropped 0 bases and J dropped 2 bases, with 15 bases sitting between them. The germline V gene has CDR1 SGHRS and CDR2 YFSETQ. The CDR3 sequence is CASSLGRTGMTYEQYF. CDR3 coding DNA: TGCGCCAGCAGCTTGGGCCGCACAGGGATGACCTACGAGCAGTACTTC.